The present entry profiles one TCR beta chain with its context. The authors' processing: Nucleated cell counts were estimated from reference gene primer amplification. The table came from immunoSEQ multiplex PCR; TCRdb's copy has only in-frame clones and leaves some out. Clone size and the V and J calls come from that table; the DNA yielded D and trimming. There are tens of thousands of clones in the sample; more than 70% occur only once, and about 21% lies in the top ten. The data are from a study of blood T cell repertoires in COVID-19. Background on the study: Samples came from the United States, Italy and Spain, spanning acute and convalescent COVID-19. T cells, B-cell-depleted T cells, or PBMCs supplied cDNA or gDNA.

Input material: peripheral blood. This TCR came from a human donor in a cohort sampled during active COVID-19.

The CDR3 loop is CASSLLAGALSGEQYF. CDR3 bases: TGTGCCAGCAGCTTATTGGCGGGAGCTCTCTCCGGCGAGCAGTACTTC. The J gene is TRBJ2-7, the V gene TRBV7-9; 7 bases align to TRBD2. Germline CDR1 is SEHNR and CDR2 is FQNEAQ (reference sequence). V lost 2 bases, J lost 6 bases, and 13 bases stayed unmatched. The CDR3 contains 16 residues.